Listed here are 27 T cell receptor beta chains from one sample, sequenced in a study of blood T cell repertoires in COVID-19. This table comes from immunoSEQ multiplex PCR, and its TCRdb copy is limited to in-frame clones, with some not included. This sample has under 200,000 clones, with roughly 77% found just once. The sample comprised peripheral blood. These receptor sequences come from a woman aged 40 to 49 with COVID-19, enrolled during active disease.

The chain employs TRBV6-5 and TRBJ1-2; 8 bases match TRBD1. The germline V gene has CDR1 MNHEY and CDR2 SVGAGI. The CDR3 length is 14 residues. V gave up 4 bases and J gave up 8 bases; unmatched junction bases: 9. CDR3 region: CASSFTTGGGGYTF. CDR3 sequence (DNA): TGTGCCAGCAGTTTCACAACAGGGGGAGGCGGCTACACCTTC.

This sequence joins TRBV29-1 and TRBJ1-1, with 9 positions matching TRBD1. This CDR3 contains 14 residues. In germline, CDR1 is SQVTM, CDR2 ANQGSEA. The V segment lost 4 bases and the J segment 5 bases; nucleotides outside the gene matches: 8. CDR3 sequence reads: CSVAVTTGGTEAFF. The CDR3, as DNA: TGCAGCGTTGCGGTCACGACAGGGGGAACTGAAGCTTTCTTT.

This clone was counted once. This chain uses TRBV4-3 with TRBJ2-7; tentatively, D is TRBD1 (8 bases). The CDR3 is made up of 15 amino acids. V shed 4 bases and J shed 7 bases, with 20 bases lying between them. Germline assignment: CDR1 LGHNA and CDR2 YSLEER. The CDR3: CASSRIQGGSGEQYF. As DNA, the CDR3 is TGCGCCAGCAGCCGTATACAGGGGGGGTCGGGGGAGCAGTACTTC.

This chain uses TRBV11-1 with TRBJ2-7, with D possibly being TRBD2 (5 bases). Trimming cost V 5 bases and J 1 base, with 9 bases left between them. This CDR3 has 13 amino acids. The germline CDR1 and CDR2 sequences are SGHAT and FQDESV (reference sequence). This CDR3 reads CASSPGLSYEQYF. The CDR3 nucleotides read TGTGCCAGCAGCCCAGGACTTTCCTACGAGCAGTACTTC.

To note about this clone: This sample includes further DNA sequences coding for the same CDR3. The CDR3 DNA reads as TGTGCCAGCAGTTTGCAGGGGGGAAATCAGCCCCAGCATTTT. Protein sequence: CASSLQGGNQPQHF. The chain joins TRBV27 to TRBJ1-5, with 7 nucleotides matching TRBD1. CDR3 size: 14 residues. Germline CDR1 and CDR2: MNHEY and SMNVEV (reference sequence). V shed 3 bases, J shed 4 bases, and the junction held 3 bases outside the gene matches.

For this clone: The same CDR3 can be traced to other DNA sequences in this sample. The chain links TRBV12-3 or TRBV12-4 to TRBJ2-3, with TRBD2 matching 8 bases. The CDR3 has 12 amino acids. V gave up 5 bases and J gave up 7 bases; unmatched junction bases: 2. The CDR3 spells CASSTSGNTQYF. CDR3 coding DNA: TGTGCCAGCAGTACTAGCGGAAATACGCAGTATTTT.

The chain recombines TRBV5-1 with TRBJ2-4, with D possibly being TRBD1 (5 bases). Trimming removed 1 base at V and 8 bases at J, with 16 bases between. Germline CDR1 reads SGHRS; CDR2 reads YFSETQ. The CDR3 is 15 amino acids. This CDR3 reads CASSLSVQGEDIQYF. In nucleotides, the CDR3 is TGCGCCAGCAGCTTGAGCGTCCAGGGCGAGGACATTCAGTACTTC.

This clone has just a few counts. The chain uses TRBV18 and TRBJ1-4; weak D call: TRBD1 (6 bases). This CDR3 region has 15 residues. The germline V gene encodes CDR1 KGHSH and CDR2 LQKENI. The germline V and J ends were trimmed by 8 bases and 3 bases, with 16 bases remaining between them. CDR3 coding DNA: TGTGCCAGCCGATCCACAGGGAACGCTAATGAAAAACTGTTTTTT. Its protein is CASRSTGNANEKLFF.

The chain has TRBV5-4 and TRBJ1-1, with D perhaps matching TRBD1 (6 bases). The CDR3 loop spans 15 amino acids. Germline V gives CDR1 SGHNT, CDR2 YYREEE (reference sequence). V gave up 0 bases and J gave up 1 base, with 10 bases separating them. CDR3 nucleotides: TGTGCCAGCAGCTTGGCCCTAGGGGGGAACACTGAAGCTTTCTTT. Its protein product is CASSLALGGNTEAFF.

The rearrangement uses TRBV6-5 and TRBJ1-5, with 8 bases that match TRBD1. J gave up 6 bases and V 5 bases, and 6 bases lay outside the gene matches. Germline V CDR1 and CDR2: MNHEY, SVGAGI. The CDR3 length is 14 residues. The CDR3 loop is CASSPTGDGQPQHF. The CDR3 DNA sequence: TGTGCCAGCAGTCCGACAGGGGACGGTCAGCCCCAGCATTTT.

The genes are TRBV4-2 and TRBJ2-1; 11 bases map to TRBD2. Germline V gives CDR1 LGHNA, CDR2 YNFKEQ. V shed 4 bases, J shed 4 bases, and the junction held 3 bases outside the gene matches. The CDR3 is 15 residues long. The CDR3: CASSLGLAGYNEQFF. The CDR3 DNA reads TGTGCCAGCAGCCTCGGACTAGCGGGTTACAATGAGCAGTTCTTC.

The chain couples TRBV30 to TRBJ2-7; possibly TRBD1 for D (6 bases). The CDR3 is 14 amino acids. Trimming removed 5 bases from V and 0 bases from J, with 14 bases in between. The germline V gene has CDR1 GTSNPN and CDR2 SVGIG (reference sequence). CDR3 in DNA: TGTGCCTGGTGCCTTGGGGGCAACTCCTACGAGCAGTACTTC. Its protein is CAWCLGGNSYEQYF.

This clone was observed a single time. The J gene is TRBJ1-1, the V gene TRBV19; TRBD1 is a possible D gene (6 bases). Trimming took off 9 bases at V and 2 bases at J, with 16 bases between the two ends. In germline, CDR1 is LNHDA, CDR2 SQIVND (reference sequence). CDR3 length: 14 residues. CDR3 residues: CASQSGQNNTEAFF. As DNA, the CDR3 is TGTGCCAGCCAAAGTGGACAGAACAACACTGAAGCTTTCTTT.

The gene calls are TRBV30 and TRBJ1-4; no firm D call. Germline CDR1 and CDR2: GTSNPN and SVGIG (reference sequence). V lost 1 base to trimming and J lost 5 bases, with 14 bases between them. CDR3 size: 15 residues. The DNA for the CDR3 is TGTGCCTGGAGTGGGCAGACCGGGATAAATGAAAAACTGTTTTTT. It is translated as CAWSGQTGINEKLFF.

The CDR3 region has the DNA TGTGCCAGCAGCTTAGTCACGGGAGAGACCCAGTACTTC. This encodes CASSLVTGETQYF. This rearrangement joins TRBV7-2 to TRBJ2-5; D is unresolved. The CDR3 totals 13 residues. Germline V gene sequence: CDR1 SGHTA, CDR2 FQGNSA. V was trimmed by 1 base and J by 4 bases, leaving 7 bases between them.

The chain joins TRBV9 to TRBJ1-3; perhaps TRBD1 as D (5 bases). CDR3 length: 17 amino acids. CDR1 and CDR2 (germline): SGDLS, YYNGEE. V was trimmed by 0 bases and J by 4 bases, leaving 17 bases between them. This CDR3 is CASSVAQGGDKGNTIYF. CDR3 DNA: TGTGCCAGCAGCGTAGCCCAGGGAGGGGATAAGGGAAACACCATATATTTT.

The V gene is TRBV30, the J gene TRBJ2-7; D is possibly TRBD2 (6 bases). Germline CDR1 reads GTSNPN; CDR2 reads SVGIG (reference sequence). This CDR3 contains 14 residues. V lost 0 bases, J lost 4 bases, and 13 bases lay in between. The CDR3 spells CAWSVLNGGYEQYF. CDR3 in DNA: TGTGCCTGGAGTGTACTAAACGGGGGATACGAGCAGTACTTC.

The chain has TRBV6-5 and TRBJ2-1; D gene unclear. There are 13 residues in the CDR3. The germline CDR1 and CDR2 sequences are MNHEY and SVGAGI. Trimming stripped 2 bases from V and 10 bases from J, with 12 bases between. CDR3 loop: CASSYPPVKEQFF. The CDR3 bases are TGTGCCAGCAGTTACCCCCCGGTAAAGGAGCAGTTCTTC.

The chain carries TRBV11-2 and TRBJ2-1; 14 nucleotides agree with TRBD2. After removal of 0 bases from V and 7 bases from J, the junction contained 5 bases not matched to a gene. CDR1 is SGHAT, CDR2 FQNNGV, per germline. There are 17 residues in the CDR3. CDR3 coding DNA: TGTGCCAGCAGCTTAGAACTGGGACTAGCGGGAGATAATGAGCAGTTCTTC. Its translation is CASSLELGLAGDNEQFF. The full variable domain, its missing parts supplied by reference TRBV11-2 and TRBJ2-1, is EAGVAQSPRYKIIEKRQSVAFWCNPISGHATLYWYQQILGQGPKLLIQFQNNGVVDDSQLPKDRFSAERLKGVDSTLKIQPAKLEDSAVYLCASSLELGLAGDNEQFFGPGTRLTVL.

The gene calls are TRBV7-6 and TRBJ2-2; D might be TRBD2 (5 bases). There are 16 residues in the CDR3. Between the trimmed V and J ends, which lost 2 bases and 3 bases, there was a span of 13 bases. Germline V gene data show CDR1 as SGHVS and CDR2 as FNYEAQ. This CDR3 is CASSLRESGYTGELFF. In nucleotides, the CDR3 is TGTGCCAGCAGCTTAAGAGAGTCGGGATACACCGGGGAGCTGTTTTTT.

This clone has a handful of counts. The chain links TRBV5-1 to TRBJ1-5, with D uncertain. The CDR3 spans 14 residues. Germline lookup yields CDR1 SGHRS and CDR2 YFSETQ. Trimming left V 2 bases short and J 3 bases short, with 9 bases between. CDR3 in DNA: TGCGCCAGCAGCTTTGGAGAGATCAATCAGCCCCAGCATTTT. Protein sequence: CASSFGEINQPQHF.

V is TRBV5-1 and J is TRBJ2-7; 13 positions match TRBD2. The length of the CDR3 is 15 residues. CDR1 and CDR2 from the germline V gene are SGHRS and YFSETQ. Unmatched junction bases numbered 8, after V lost 7 bases and J lost 4 bases. CDR3 nucleotides: TGCGCCAGCGGTTACCTGGGACTAGCGGGGTACGAGCAGTACTTC. Residues: CASGYLGLAGYEQYF.

The V gene is TRBV2, the J gene TRBJ2-2; TRBD2 agrees at 10 bases. There are 17 residues in the CDR3. Looked up from germline, CDR1 is SNHLY and CDR2 is FYNNEI. V shed 3 bases, J shed 3 bases, and the junction held 7 bases outside the gene matches. CDR3 in amino acids: CASSDWLAGEDTGELFF. The CDR3 bases are TGTGCCAGCAGTGATTGGCTAGCGGGAGAGGACACCGGGGAGCTGTTTTTT.

The chain uses TRBV10-3 and TRBJ2-3, with TRBD2 matching 12 bases. CDR1 and CDR2 (germline): ENHRY, SYGVKD. J lost 0 bases, V lost 11 bases, and 12 bases had no gene match. CDR3 size: 17 residues. DNA of the CDR3: TGTGCCTCTTGCGGGACTAGCGGGCGTGCTAGCACAGATACGCAGTATTTT. Protein sequence: CASCGTSGRASTDTQYF.

This chain connects TRBV3-1 (or the pseudogene TRBV3-2) to TRBJ2-1, with D hard to call. CDR1 is LGHDT and CDR2 is YNNKEL in the germline V gene (reference sequence). V lost 2 bases and J lost 5, with 7 bases in between. CDR3 length equals 13 residues. CDR3 bases: TGTGCCAGCAGCCAACAACTCAACAATGAGCAGTTCTTC. As protein: CASSQQLNNEQFF.

CDR3 loop: CSAKRLDEQFF. CDR3 coding DNA: TGCAGTGCTAAGCGGCTGGATGAGCAGTTCTTC. This rearrangement joins TRBV20-1 to TRBJ2-1, with a possible D match to TRBD2 (5 bases). Trimming cost V 4 bases and J 8 bases, with 9 bases left between them. The CDR3 contains 11 residues. Germline V gene data show CDR1 as DFQATT and CDR2 as SNEGSKA (reference sequence).

V is TRBV19 and J is TRBJ2-2, with D tentatively TRBD1 (7 bases). Germline values: CDR1 LNHDA, CDR2 SQIVND (reference sequence). The V and J ends lost 6 bases and 2 bases respectively, with 13 bases between them. This CDR3 is built from 15 residues. The CDR3 spells CASRPQGTNTGELFF. The CDR3 region has the DNA TGTGCCAGTAGGCCACAGGGGACTAACACCGGGGAGCTGTTTTTT.